These T cell receptor beta chains were read from a single sample in a study of cytomegalovirus exposure and HLA in healthy donors. Sequencing was performed with immunoSEQ multiplex PCR; in TCRdb, only in-frame clones are kept and a portion is missing. The sample lists around 150,000 clones; approximately 96% were seen once. Input material: PBMCs. These receptors were collected from a woman aged 18-30 years in good health and CMV-seronegative. Each CDR3 is given with its conserved first and last residue. Each record gives: CDR3 length, D gene, clone size, J gene, V gene, CDR3 protein, CDR3 DNA. A D gene is named only where the DNA matches it firmly. Expanded clones are given a class, and other clones once, few, many or no size at all.

length: 14
D: TRBD1
size: once
J: TRBJ1-4
V: TRBV11-2
CDR3: CASSRQGADEKLFF
DNA: TGTGCCAGCAGCCGACAGGGGGCGGATGAAAAACTGTTTTTT

length: 12
D: -
size: -
J: TRBJ2-5
V: TRBV6-6
CDR3: CASSQLQGPQYF
DNA: TGTGCCAGCAGCCAGTTACAGGGACCCCAGTACTTC

length: 13
D: TRBD1
size: -
J: TRBJ1-4
V: TRBV25-1
CDR3: CASKDRSNEKLFF
DNA: TGTGCCAGCAAGGACAGGTCTAATGAAAAACTGTTTTTT

length: 17
D: -
size: -
J: TRBJ2-7
V: TRBV10-1
CDR3: CASSSSMRQDRPYEQYF
DNA: TGCGCCAGCAGTTCGTCAATGAGACAGGACCGACCCTACGAGCAGTACTTC

length: 16
D: -
size: once
J: TRBJ2-7
V: TRBV2
CDR3: CASRRTGERGSGEQYF
DNA: TGTGCCAGCCGCCGAACGGGGGAACGAGGGTCGGGCGAGCAGTACTTC

length: 11
D: -
size: once
J: TRBJ1-1
V: TRBV5-1
CDR3: CASSSEVEAFF
DNA: TGCGCCAGCAGTTCGGAGGTTGAAGCTTTCTTT

length: 12
D: -
size: -
J: TRBJ2-7
V: TRBV6-6
CDR3: CASSPVDYEQYF
DNA: TGTGCCAGCAGCCCGGTCGACTACGAGCAGTACTTC

length: 11
D: -
size: -
J: TRBJ2-7
V: TRBV7-9
CDR3: CASSPSYEQYF
DNA: TGTGCCAGCAGCCCGAGCTACGAGCAGTACTTC

length: 16
D: TRBD1
size: once
J: TRBJ1-5
V: TRBV9
CDR3: CASSDRTGFSNQPQHF
DNA: TGTGCCAGCAGCGATCGGACAGGGTTTAGCAATCAGCCCCAGCATTTT

length: 12
D: TRBD2
size: -
J: TRBJ2-7
V: TRBV10-3
CDR3: CAISGLAGEQYF
DNA: TGTGCCATCAGTGGACTAGCGGGCGAGCAGTACTTC

length: 17
D: TRBD2
size: -
J: TRBJ2-1
V: TRBV14
CDR3: CASSEKGLAGGLKQQFF
DNA: TGTGCCAGCAGCGAAAAAGGACTAGCGGGGGGGCTGAAGCAACAGTTCTTC

length: 13
D: -
size: once
J: TRBJ2-5
V: TRBV29-1
CDR3: CSVAWSRQETQYF
DNA: TGCAGCGTCGCTTGGTCCAGACAAGAGACCCAGTACTTC

length: 14
D: -
size: once
J: TRBJ1-2
V: TRBV19
CDR3: CASSPGHRPYGYTF
DNA: TGTGCCAGTAGTCCCGGACACCGGCCCTATGGCTACACCTTC

length: 11
D: -
size: -
J: TRBJ1-2
V: TRBV5-4
CDR3: CAFVGAYGYTF
DNA: TGTGCCTTTGTGGGGGCCTATGGCTACACCTTC

length: 15
D: -
size: -
J: TRBJ2-7
V: TRBV2
CDR3: CASSVMGVGTYEQYF
DNA: TGTGCCAGCAGTGTGATGGGAGTTGGAACCTACGAGCAGTACTTC

length: 15
D: -
size: -
J: TRBJ2-7
V: TRBV19
CDR3: CASSIGRGGAYEQYF
DNA: TGTGCCAGTAGTATAGGGAGAGGGGGGGCCTACGAGCAGTACTTC